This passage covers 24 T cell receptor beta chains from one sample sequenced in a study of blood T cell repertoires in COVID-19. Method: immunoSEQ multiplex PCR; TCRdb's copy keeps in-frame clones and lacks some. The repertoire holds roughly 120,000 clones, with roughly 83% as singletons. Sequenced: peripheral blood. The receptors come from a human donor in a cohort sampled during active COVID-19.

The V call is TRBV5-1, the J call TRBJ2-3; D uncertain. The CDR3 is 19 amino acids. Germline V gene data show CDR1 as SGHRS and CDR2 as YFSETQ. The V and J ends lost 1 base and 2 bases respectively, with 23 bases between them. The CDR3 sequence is CASSLYSYRTGTSTDTQYF. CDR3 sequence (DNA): TGCGCCAGCAGCTTGTATTCTTACAGAACTGGCACCTCCACAGATACGCAGTATTTT.

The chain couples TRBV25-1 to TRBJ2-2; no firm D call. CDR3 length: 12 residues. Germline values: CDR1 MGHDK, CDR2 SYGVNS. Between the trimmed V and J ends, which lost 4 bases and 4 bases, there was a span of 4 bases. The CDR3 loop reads CASSVGTGELFF. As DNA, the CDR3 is TGTGCCAGCAGTGTCGGCACCGGGGAGCTGTTTTTT.

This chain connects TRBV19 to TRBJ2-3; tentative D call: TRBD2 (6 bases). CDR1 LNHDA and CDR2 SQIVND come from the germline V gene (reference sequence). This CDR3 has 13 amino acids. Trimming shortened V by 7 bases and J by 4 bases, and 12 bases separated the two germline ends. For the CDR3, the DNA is TGTGCCAGTACTACGGGAGTCCCAGATACGCAGTATTTT. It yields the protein CASTTGVPDTQYF.

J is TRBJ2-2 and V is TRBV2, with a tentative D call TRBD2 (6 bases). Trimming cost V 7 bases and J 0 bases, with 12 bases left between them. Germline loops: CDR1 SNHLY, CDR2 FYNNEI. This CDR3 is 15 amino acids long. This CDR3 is CASKGLLANTGELFF. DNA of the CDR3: TGTGCCAGCAAGGGACTGCTCGCGAACACCGGGGAGCTGTTTTTT.

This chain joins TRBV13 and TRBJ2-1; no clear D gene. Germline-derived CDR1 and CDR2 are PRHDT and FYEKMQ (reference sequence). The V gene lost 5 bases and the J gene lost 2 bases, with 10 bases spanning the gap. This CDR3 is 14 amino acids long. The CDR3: CASSTVQPYNEQFF. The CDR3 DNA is TGTGCCAGCAGCACAGTCCAGCCCTACAATGAGCAGTTCTTC.

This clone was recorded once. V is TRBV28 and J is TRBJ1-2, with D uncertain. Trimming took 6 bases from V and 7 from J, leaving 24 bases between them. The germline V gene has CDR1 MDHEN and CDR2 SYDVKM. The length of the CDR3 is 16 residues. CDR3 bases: TGTGCCAGCAGACAACTTGCCGGTGGGAGGGCTCTTGGCTACACCTTC. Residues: CASRQLAGGRALGYTF.

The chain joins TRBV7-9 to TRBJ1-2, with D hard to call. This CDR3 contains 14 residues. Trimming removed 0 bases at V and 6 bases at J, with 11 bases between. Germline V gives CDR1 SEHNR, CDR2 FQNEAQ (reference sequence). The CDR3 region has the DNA TGTGCCAGCAGCTTAGCGGCCGGGATGGATGGCTACACCTTC. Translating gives CASSLAAGMDGYTF.

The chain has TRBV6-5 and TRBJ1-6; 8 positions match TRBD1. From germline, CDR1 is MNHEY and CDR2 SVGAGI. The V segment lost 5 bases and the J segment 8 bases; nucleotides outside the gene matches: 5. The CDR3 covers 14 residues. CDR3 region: CASSRQGSDSPLHF. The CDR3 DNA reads TGTGCCAGCAGTCGACAGGGGAGCGATTCACCCCTCCACTTT.

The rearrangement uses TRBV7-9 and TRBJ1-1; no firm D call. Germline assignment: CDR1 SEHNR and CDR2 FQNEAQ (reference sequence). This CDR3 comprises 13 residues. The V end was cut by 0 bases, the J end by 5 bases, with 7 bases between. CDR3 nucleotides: TGTGCCAGCAGCTTAGCGGAGAGGACTGAAGCTTTCTTT. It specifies CASSLAERTEAFF.

In DNA form, the CDR3 reads TGTGCCAGCAGCTCTCGCCCTTTAGCGGGAGGAGGCAATGAGCAGTTCTTC. It yields the protein CASSSRPLAGGGNEQFF. The chain recombines TRBV7-2 with TRBJ2-1; 10 bases line up with TRBD2. J lost 6 bases, V lost 4 bases, and 12 bases had no gene match. CDR3 size: 17 residues. Germline CDR1 SGHTA, CDR2 FQGNSA.

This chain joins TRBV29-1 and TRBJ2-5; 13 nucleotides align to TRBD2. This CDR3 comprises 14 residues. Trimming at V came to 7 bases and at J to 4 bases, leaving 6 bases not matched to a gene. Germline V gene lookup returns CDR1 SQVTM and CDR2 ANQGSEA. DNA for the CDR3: TGCAGCGCCCGACTAGCGGGAGGTCGAGAGACCCAGTACTTC. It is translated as CSARLAGGRETQYF.

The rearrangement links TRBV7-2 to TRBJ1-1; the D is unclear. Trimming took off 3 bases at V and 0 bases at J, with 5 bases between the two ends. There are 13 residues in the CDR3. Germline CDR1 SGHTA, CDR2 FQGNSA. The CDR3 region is CASSFSVNTEAFF. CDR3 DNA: TGTGCCAGCAGCTTCAGTGTGAACACTGAAGCTTTCTTT.

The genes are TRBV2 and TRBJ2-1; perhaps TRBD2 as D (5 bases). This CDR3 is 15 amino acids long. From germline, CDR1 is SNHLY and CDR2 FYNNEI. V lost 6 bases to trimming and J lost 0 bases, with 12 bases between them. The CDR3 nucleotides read TGTGCCAGCAGCCGGACTGGGAGCTCCTACAATGAGCAGTTCTTC. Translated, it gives CASSRTGSSYNEQFF.

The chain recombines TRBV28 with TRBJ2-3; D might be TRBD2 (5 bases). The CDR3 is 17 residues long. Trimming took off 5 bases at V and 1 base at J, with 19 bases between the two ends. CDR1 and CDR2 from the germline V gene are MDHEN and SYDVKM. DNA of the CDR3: TGTGCCAGCAGTACCCAGGACTTGCGAGATCGCACAGATACGCAGTATTTT. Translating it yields CASSTQDLRDRTDTQYF.

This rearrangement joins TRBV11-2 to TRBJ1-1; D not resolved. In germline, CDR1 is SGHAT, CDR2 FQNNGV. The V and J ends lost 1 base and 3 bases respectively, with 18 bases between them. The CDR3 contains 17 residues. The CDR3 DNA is TGTGCCAGCAGCTTAGTGGGTTTTGGGCTGAAAGACACTGAAGCTTTCTTT. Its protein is CASSLVGFGLKDTEAFF.

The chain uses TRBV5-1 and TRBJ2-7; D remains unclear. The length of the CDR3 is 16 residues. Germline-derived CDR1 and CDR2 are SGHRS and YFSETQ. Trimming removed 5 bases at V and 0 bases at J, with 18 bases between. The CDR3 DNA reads TGCGCCAGCAGGATGATCACTTCCCTAAGCTCCTACGAGCAGTACTTC. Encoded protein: CASRMITSLSSYEQYF. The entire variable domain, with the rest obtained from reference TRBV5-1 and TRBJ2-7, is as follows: KAGVTQTPRYLIKTRGQQVTLSCSPISGHRSVSWYQQTPGQGLQFLFEYFSETQRNKGNFPGRFSGRQFSNSRSEMNVSTLELGDSALYLCASRMITSLSSYEQYFGPGTRLTVT.

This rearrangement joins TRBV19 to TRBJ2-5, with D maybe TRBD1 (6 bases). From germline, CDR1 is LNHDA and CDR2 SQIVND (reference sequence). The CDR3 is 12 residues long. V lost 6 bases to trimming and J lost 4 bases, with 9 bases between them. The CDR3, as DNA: TGTGCCAGTAGACAAGGGGGAGAGACCCAGTACTTC. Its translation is CASRQGGETQYF.

The CDR3 DNA is TGTGCCAGCAGCTCCTCAGTCGGACTAGCGAAATCAAATGAGCAGTTCTTC. Translation: CASSSSVGLAKSNEQFF. The chain is built from TRBV11-2 and TRBJ2-1; 9 nucleotides agree with TRBD2. CDR1 and CDR2 (germline): SGHAT, FQNNGV. The CDR3 runs 17 residues. V lost 4 bases, J lost 7 bases, and 14 bases stayed unmatched.

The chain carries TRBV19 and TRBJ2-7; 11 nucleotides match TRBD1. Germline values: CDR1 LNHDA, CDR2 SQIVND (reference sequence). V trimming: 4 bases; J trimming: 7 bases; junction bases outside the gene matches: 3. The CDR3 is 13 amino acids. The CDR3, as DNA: TGTGCCAGTAGTAGGGGACAGGGGGGAGAGCAGTACTTC. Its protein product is CASSRGQGGEQYF.

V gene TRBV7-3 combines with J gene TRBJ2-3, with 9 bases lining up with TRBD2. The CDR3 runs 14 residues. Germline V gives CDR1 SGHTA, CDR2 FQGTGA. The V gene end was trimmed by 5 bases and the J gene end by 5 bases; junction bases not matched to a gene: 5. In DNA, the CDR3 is TGTGCCAGCAGCGCGGGAGGGGGAGGAGATACGCAGTATTTT. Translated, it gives CASSAGGGGDTQYF.

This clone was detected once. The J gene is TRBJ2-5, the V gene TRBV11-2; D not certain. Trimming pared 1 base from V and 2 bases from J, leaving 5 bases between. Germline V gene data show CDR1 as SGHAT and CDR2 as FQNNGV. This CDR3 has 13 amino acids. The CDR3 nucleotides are TGTGCCAGCAGCTTAGGGCCTCAAGAGACCCAGTACTTC. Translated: CASSLGPQETQYF.

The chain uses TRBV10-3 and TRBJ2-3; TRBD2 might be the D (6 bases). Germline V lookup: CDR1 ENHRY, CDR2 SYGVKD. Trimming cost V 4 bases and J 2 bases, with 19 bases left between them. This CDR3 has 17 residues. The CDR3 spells CAISGLGAGLLTDTQYF. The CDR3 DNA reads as TGTGCCATCAGTGGTTTGGGAGCGGGCCTACTCACAGATACGCAGTATTTT.

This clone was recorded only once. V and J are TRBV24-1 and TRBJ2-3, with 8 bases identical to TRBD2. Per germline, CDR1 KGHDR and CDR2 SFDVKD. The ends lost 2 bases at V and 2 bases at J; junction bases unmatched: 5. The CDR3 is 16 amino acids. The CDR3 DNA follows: TGTGCCACCAGTGATTATCGAGCGGGAGACACAGATACGCAGTATTTT. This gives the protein CATSDYRAGDTDTQYF.

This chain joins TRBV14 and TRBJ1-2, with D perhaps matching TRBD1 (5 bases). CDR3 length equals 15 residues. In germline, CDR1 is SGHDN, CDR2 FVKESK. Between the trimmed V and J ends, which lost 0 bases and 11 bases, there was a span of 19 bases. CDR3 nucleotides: TGTGCCAGCAGCCAAGATCGTGCTTCCGTAAGGGGATACACCTTC. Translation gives CASSQDRASVRGYTF.